A single sample is the source of the 23 T cell receptor beta chains below, sequenced in a study of cytomegalovirus exposure and HLA in healthy donors. Assay: immunoSEQ multiplex PCR; the TCRdb copy retains only in-frame clones and omits some. The table has 150,000 or so clones, 85% to 90% seen once. What was sequenced was PBMCs. Receptors originate from a human donor in good health.

The rearrangement uses TRBV4-3 and TRBJ1-1, with D hard to call. The CDR3 contains 15 residues. Trimming cost V 0 bases and J 3 bases, with 11 bases left between them. Germline loops: CDR1 LGHNA, CDR2 YSLEER. CDR3 DNA sequence: TGCGCCAGCAGCCAAGATTGGTACCCGGACACTGAAGCTTTCTTT. It is translated as CASSQDWYPDTEAFF.

V is TRBV30 and J is TRBJ1-4; the D gene is possibly TRBD1 (6 bases). The CDR3 sequence is 15 residues long. CDR1 is GTSNPN and CDR2 is SVGIG in the germline V gene (reference sequence). V was shortened by 2 bases and J by 2 bases, with 12 bases between the two germline ends. The CDR3 loop reads CAWSLHRVTNEKLFF. DNA of the CDR3: TGTGCCTGGAGTTTACACAGGGTGACTAATGAAAAACTGTTTTTT.

This clone showed up just once. The CDR3 nucleotides read TGCAGCGTTGTTGGGCAAAAGGACACTGAAGCTTTCTTT. Translated, it gives CSVVGQKDTEAFF. This chain joins TRBV29-1 and TRBJ1-1; no reliable D call. The CDR3 consists of 13 residues. V lost 4 bases, J lost 3 bases, and 12 bases lay in between. Germline lookup yields CDR1 SQVTM and CDR2 ANQGSEA.

The chain recombines TRBV18 with TRBJ2-6, with TRBD2 matching 10 bases. The CDR3 spans 19 residues. Germline assignment: CDR1 KGHSH and CDR2 LQKENI. V dropped 2 bases and J dropped 0; count of bases not matched to a gene: 7. CDR3 loop: CASSPVALAGLSGANVLTF. CDR3 DNA sequence: TGTGCCAGCTCACCAGTAGCACTAGCGGGGCTCTCTGGGGCCAACGTCCTGACTTTC.

V and J are TRBV5-8 and TRBJ2-3; 7 bases line up with TRBD1. The trim removed 7 bases at V and 2 bases at J, leaving 4 bases unmatched. CDR1 is SGHTS and CDR2 is YDEGEE in the germline V gene. The CDR3 covers 13 residues. Here the CDR3 DNA reads TGTGCCAGCCATGACAGGGACACAGATACGCAGTATTTT. Protein: CASHDRDTDTQYF.

This clone was detected once. The chain has TRBV6-1 and TRBJ1-1; TRBD1 aligns across 9 bases. This CDR3 has 15 residues. Germline V gene data show CDR1 as MNHNS and CDR2 as SASEGT. V dropped 5 bases and J dropped 3; count of bases not matched to a gene: 7. The CDR3 DNA reads TGTGCCAGCAGTTCCCGGACAGGGGCGTACACTGAAGCTTTCTTT. Translated: CASSSRTGAYTEAFF.

The chain uses TRBV2 and TRBJ2-7; 10 nucleotides match TRBD2. The CDR3 covers 15 residues. Germline V CDR1 and CDR2: SNHLY, FYNNEI. Trimming cost V 8 bases and J 3 bases; bases outside gene matches: 10. In DNA, the CDR3 is TGTGCCAGCCAGAGGACTAGCGGCCTCCTCTACGAGCAGTACTTC. This codes for CASQRTSGLLYEQYF.

The chain couples TRBV6-5 to TRBJ1-1; TRBD1 might be the D (5 bases). Between the trimmed V and J ends, which lost 9 bases and 6 bases, there was a span of 14 bases. The CDR3 has 12 amino acids. Germline CDR1 reads MNHEY; CDR2 reads SVGAGI. In DNA, the CDR3 is TGTGCCAGTTGGGGGGTATCCGCTGAAGCTTTCTTT. This gives the protein CASWGVSAEAFF.

The CDR3 sequence: CASSIVQGAQSQHF. In nucleotides, the CDR3 is TGTGCCAGTAGTATAGTACAGGGGGCGCAGTCCCAGCATTTT. The chain uses TRBV19 and TRBJ1-5; TRBD1 matches at 9 bases. The CDR3 extends over 14 amino acids. Trimming at V came to 1 base and at J to 11 bases, leaving 6 bases not matched to a gene. CDR1 is LNHDA, CDR2 SQIVND, per germline (reference sequence).

The chain uses TRBV6-5 and TRBJ2-7; 14 nucleotides line up with TRBD2. Germline CDR1 reads MNHEY; CDR2 reads SVGAGI. There are 15 residues in the CDR3. Germline trimming cut 5 bases from V and 4 bases from J; bases unmatched to any gene: 4. The CDR3 nucleotides are TGTGCCAGCAGTCCAGGGACTAGCGGGAGTTACGAGCAGTACTTC. This encodes CASSPGTSGSYEQYF.

This clone was seen just once. The rearrangement joins TRBV18 to TRBJ2-1; 7 bases agree with TRBD1. The CDR3 is 16 residues long. Germline V gives CDR1 KGHSH, CDR2 LQKENI. V gave up 3 bases and J gave up 6 bases; unmatched junction bases: 11. The CDR3 is CASSPDNMAGGNEQFF. CDR3 nucleotides: TGTGCCAGCTCACCGGATAACATGGCAGGGGGCAATGAGCAGTTCTTC.

The chain uses TRBV6-4 and TRBJ1-1, with D maybe TRBD1 (6 bases). CDR1 and CDR2 (germline): MRHNA, SNTAGT. V was cut by 4 bases and J by 1 base, with 10 bases left in between. The CDR3 spans 14 residues. Here the CDR3 DNA reads TGTGCCAGCAGTGCCAAACAGGGGAACACTGAAGCTTTCTTT. It codes for CASSAKQGNTEAFF.

V usage is TRBV11-2 and J usage is TRBJ2-3, with 7 nucleotides matching TRBD1. This CDR3 region has 15 residues. Germline CDR1 SGHAT, CDR2 FQNNGV. After removal of 5 bases from V and 1 base from J, the junction contained 6 bases not matched to a gene. In DNA form, the CDR3 reads TGTGCCAGCAGCACAAGGGGACAGCGCACAGATACGCAGTATTTT. Encoded protein: CASSTRGQRTDTQYF.

The chain is built from TRBV7-3 and TRBJ2-1, with TRBD2 matching 10 bases. The length of the CDR3 is 14 residues. The J segment lost 7 bases and the V segment lost 5 bases, leaving 5 bases of the junction unmatched. Per germline, CDR1 SGHTA and CDR2 FQGTGA. CDR3: CASSLAGAKNEQFF. The CDR3 DNA reads TGTGCCAGCAGCCTAGCGGGAGCCAAGAATGAGCAGTTCTTC.

This clone was recorded a few times. The rearrangement links TRBV28 to TRBJ1-2; 11 bases align to TRBD1. Germline loops: CDR1 MDHEN, CDR2 SYDVKM. J was trimmed by 6 bases and V by 2 bases; bases with no gene match: 8. This CDR3 has 16 residues. The CDR3 is CASSLHGTGGMDGYTF. The CDR3 nucleotides are TGTGCCAGCAGTTTACATGGGACAGGGGGAATGGATGGCTACACCTTC.

The gene calls are TRBV2 and TRBJ2-4; unclear D gene. Per the germline V gene, CDR1 is SNHLY and CDR2 is FYNNEI. V was trimmed by 8 bases and J by 0 bases, leaving 14 bases between them. CDR3 length: 15 amino acids. The CDR3 spells CASAPTWLAKNIQYF. CDR3 nucleotide sequence: TGTGCCAGCGCCCCGACATGGTTAGCCAAAAACATTCAGTACTTC.

The V call is TRBV9, the J call TRBJ2-3; TRBD2 agrees at 13 bases. CDR3 length: 17 residues. From germline, CDR1 is SGDLS and CDR2 YYNGEE. V gave up 0 bases and J gave up 6 bases; unmatched junction bases: 7. For the CDR3, the DNA is TGTGCCAGCAGCGTAGCTAGACTAGCGGGGGGAGTGGATACGCAGTATTTT. This sequence encodes CASSVARLAGGVDTQYF.

The chain couples TRBV30 to TRBJ1-3, with TRBD1 as a possible D gene (6 bases). CDR1 is GTSNPN, CDR2 SVGIG, per germline (reference sequence). The V end was cut by 2 bases, the J end by 0 bases, with 8 bases between. The CDR3 covers 14 residues. The CDR3 bases are TGTGCCTGGAGTAGGGACATCTCTGGAAACACCATATATTTT. Translating it yields CAWSRDISGNTIYF.

The V call is TRBV7-2, the J call TRBJ2-7, with D unclear. CDR1 SGHTA and CDR2 FQGNSA come from the germline V gene. The CDR3 sequence is 14 residues long. V dropped 3 bases and J dropped 3 bases, with 12 bases sitting between them. CDR3: CASSFGPGFYEQYF. In nucleotides, the CDR3 is TGTGCCAGCAGCTTCGGTCCCGGTTTCTACGAGCAGTACTTC.

The chain employs TRBV6-5 and TRBJ1-1, with D possibly matching TRBD1 (6 bases). The V and J ends lost 6 bases and 6 bases respectively, with 20 bases between them. The CDR3 is 15 residues long. Germline CDR1 MNHEY, CDR2 SVGAGI. As DNA, the CDR3 is TGTGCCAGCAGACCCACAGGGCGGGGGATATCTGAAGCTTTCTTT. This codes for CASRPTGRGISEAFF.

The rearrangement joins TRBV28 to TRBJ2-7; D ambiguous. Germline CDR1 and CDR2: MDHEN and SYDVKM. Trimming cost V 6 bases and J 4 bases, with 10 bases left between them. The CDR3 extends over 12 amino acids. Here the CDR3 DNA reads TGTGCCAGCAGATATGGCCCTTACGAGCAGTACTTC. Its translation: CASRYGPYEQYF.

This chain joins TRBV7-2 and TRBJ2-7; 14 positions match TRBD2. With 2 bases clipped from V and 1 base from J, the junction kept 10 bases outside the gene matches. The CDR3 is 19 residues long. Germline values: CDR1 SGHTA, CDR2 FQGNSA. Here the CDR3 reads CASSLSRTSGGLGSYEQYF. Here the CDR3 DNA reads TGTGCCAGCAGCTTAAGCAGGACTAGCGGGGGGTTAGGATCCTACGAGCAGTACTTC.

The chain employs TRBV14 and TRBJ2-5, with 8 bases lining up with TRBD2. This CDR3 has 15 amino acids. Germline values: CDR1 SGHDN, CDR2 FVKESK. J was trimmed by 3 bases and V by 3 bases; bases with no gene match: 6. CDR3 sequence: CASSQTGLAKETQYF. The CDR3 DNA reads as TGTGCCAGCAGCCAGACAGGACTAGCCAAAGAGACCCAGTACTTC.